This is a list of T cell receptor beta chains from one sample in a study of blood T cell repertoires in COVID-19. Clones were read by immunoSEQ multiplex PCR, and TCRdb kept only the in-frame ones, dropping some. Of approximately 92,000 clones in the sample, roughly 85% are singletons; the top ten hold approximately 20%. The sample comprised peripheral blood. All receptors derive from an older woman with COVID-19, enrolled during active disease. CDR3s leave out the opening cysteine and the closing phenylalanine or tryptophan. The size of a clone is reported for some rows only, either as once, few or many, or as a class for expanded clones.

clone size: .
V gene: TRBV19
J gene: TRBJ1-5
CDR3 protein: ASTPQGYSNQPQH

clone size: once
V gene: TRBV24-1
J gene: TRBJ2-3
CDR3 protein: ATSDTGDVGTQY

clone size: .
V gene: TRBV12-3/TRBV12-4
J gene: TRBJ2-7
CDR3 protein: ASSSAAGVAY

clone size: .
V gene: TRBV10-3
J gene: TRBJ2-2
CDR3 protein: AITRTSGGPNTGELF

clone size: .
V gene: TRBV4-1
J gene: TRBJ2-5
CDR3 protein: ASSQLGLARETQY

clone size: once
V gene: TRBV2
J gene: TRBJ2-7
CDR3 protein: ASSEARAEQY

clone size: .
V gene: TRBV25-1
J gene: TRBJ1-2
CDR3 protein: ASSDSPPTVYGYT

clone size: .
V gene: TRBV6-2/TRBV6-3
J gene: TRBJ2-5
CDR3 protein: ASSQTTGLQY

clone size: .
V gene: TRBV3-1/TRBV3-2
J gene: TRBJ2-5
CDR3 protein: ASSQDPGLQETQY

clone size: once
V gene: TRBV5-1
J gene: TRBJ1-1
CDR3 protein: ASSPGHPNTEAF

clone size: .
V gene: TRBV30
J gene: TRBJ2-7
CDR3 protein: AWSVQYEQY

clone size: .
V gene: TRBV5-1
J gene: TRBJ1-1
CDR3 protein: ASRGAYTEAF

clone size: .
V gene: TRBV6-2/TRBV6-3
J gene: TRBJ1-5
CDR3 protein: ASSLDSAILSSNQPQH

clone size: .
V gene: TRBV29-1
J gene: TRBJ2-7
CDR3 protein: SVGPRQGTGEQY

clone size: .
V gene: TRBV9
J gene: TRBJ1-1
CDR3 protein: ASSPGAGGMNTEAF

clone size: .
V gene: TRBV2
J gene: TRBJ1-4
CDR3 protein: ASIRPGEANEKLF